This T cell receptor beta chain came from a study of T-cell reconstitution after alpha-beta-depleted transplantation in children. A note on this clonotype: Its antigen remains unidentified.

J gave up 2 bases and V 1 base, and 8 bases lay outside the gene matches. Germline V gene data show CDR1 as SGHTA and CDR2 as FQGNSA. This CDR3 contains 17 residues. Unique molecular identifiers were incorporated when the TCRbeta library was constructed. TCRdb used MiXCR to reprocess the PCR reads, holding one entry per CDR3 protein. The sample includes fewer than 700,000 distinct CDR3 sequences, 13% of them seen just once. Study-level points and caveats: Approximately two months post-transplant, alpha-beta T cells reportedly originated from several hundred expanded graft clones.

This rearrangement joins TRBV7-2 to TRBJ2-3; the match to TRBD1 covers 8 bases. The source of this sequence is a male patient younger than 18 who had a stem cell transplant for acute myeloid leukemia, so the T cells may come from the graft donor. The specimen comprised PBMCs, mostly from graft donor cells, sampled 360 days after TCRalphabeta/CD19-depleted stem cell transplant. Written as DNA, the CDR3 is TGTGCCAGCAGCTTAGTCGGACAGGGATCCTACACAGATACGCAGTATTTT. Amino acid sequence: CASSLVGQGSYTDTQYF.